Sequencing of this TCR beta chain was carried out in a study of cytomegalovirus exposure and HLA in healthy donors. CDR1 and CDR2 from the germline V gene are SEHNR and FQNEAQ (reference sequence). V shed 4 bases, J shed 5 bases, and the junction held 5 bases outside the gene matches. This CDR3 is built from 16 residues. Worth noting for this clone: What it binds is not known.

Whole-study results and caveats: Rarity marked most TCR sequences, yet some public TCRs occurred in many donors. Investigators reported about 160 TCR beta chains as tied to cytomegalovirus. Testing in vitro showed a few CMV-associated chains specific for CMV antigens.

PCR amplification relied on 60 Vbeta primers (plus 13 Jbeta primers). Method: immunoSEQ multiplex PCR; TCRdb's copy keeps in-frame clones and lacks some. This sample carries 200,000 or so clones, 70% to 80% of them seen once, and the ten largest clones take over 3.5%. V and J are TRBV7-9 and TRBJ2-2; 12 bases agree with TRBD2. Sequenced material: PBMCs. This TCR came from a male donor in good health and CMV-seronegative. The CDR3 is CASSSRGLAGTGELFF. CDR3 nucleotide sequence: TGTGCCAGCAGCTCCCGGGGACTAGCGGGTACCGGGGAGCTGTTTTTT.